The 15 T cell receptor beta chains in this list originate from one sample, sequenced in a study of cytomegalovirus exposure and HLA in healthy donors. PCR primers comprised 60 Vbeta and 13 Jbeta primers. Generated by immunoSEQ multiplex PCR, the TCRdb table keeps only in-frame clones and is missing some. Among around 180,000 clones listed, about 81% were seen once. Sequencing was carried out using PBMCs. The source of these receptors is a man younger than 35 in good health and CMV-seronegative.

This clone was counted a single time. The genes are TRBV5-4 and TRBJ2-3; D is perhaps TRBD2 (5 bases). CDR3 size: 16 residues. V shed 1 base and J shed 4 bases, with 16 bases lying between them. Per the germline V gene, CDR1 is SGHNT and CDR2 is YYREEE (reference sequence). The CDR3 DNA reads as TGTGCCAGCAGCTTGTCCGGAACGGGATTGGCAGATACGCAGTATTTT. Residues: CASSLSGTGLADTQYF.

The J gene is TRBJ1-5, the V gene TRBV30; D is perhaps TRBD1 (5 bases). The germline V and J ends were trimmed by 0 bases and 5 bases, with 5 bases remaining between them. Germline CDR1 reads GTSNPN; CDR2 reads SVGIG (reference sequence). This CDR3 spans 12 amino acids. The CDR3 spells CAWSVQDQPQHF. CDR3 nucleotides: TGTGCCTGGAGTGTACAGGATCAGCCCCAGCATTTT.

The V gene is TRBV30, the J gene TRBJ1-3, with a tentative D call TRBD1 (5 bases). The germline V gene has CDR1 GTSNPN and CDR2 SVGIG (reference sequence). Between the trimmed V and J ends, which lost 1 base and 7 bases, there was a span of 14 bases. The CDR3 spans 14 residues. This CDR3 reads CAWSAGGWGNTIYF. CDR3 coding DNA: TGTGCCTGGAGTGCTGGAGGGTGGGGGAACACCATATATTTT.

The chain employs TRBV9 and TRBJ2-1; a weak D match, TRBD1 (6 bases). The ends were cut back, 2 bases at V and 0 bases at J, with 12 bases in the middle. Germline CDR1 and CDR2: SGDLS and YYNGEE. The CDR3 length is 16 residues. The CDR3 spells CASSVQGRSSYNEQFF. CDR3 coding DNA: TGTGCCAGCAGCGTTCAGGGGCGGAGCTCCTACAATGAGCAGTTCTTC.

This clone occurred a few times. The CDR3 reads CASSLTGGTYNEQFF. For the CDR3, the DNA is TGTGCCAGCAGCTTGACAGGGGGCACCTACAATGAGCAGTTCTTC. The V call is TRBV7-3, the J call TRBJ2-1, with 10 nucleotides matching TRBD1. CDR3 length: 15 residues. Unmatched junction bases numbered 1, after V lost 3 bases and J lost 2 bases. Germline V gene sequence: CDR1 SGHTA, CDR2 FQGTGA.

This clone was observed a single time. CDR3 sequence: CASSPSLVGSPRTDTQYF. In DNA, the CDR3 is TGTGCCAGCAGCCCGTCTCTAGTGGGGAGCCCACGCACAGATACGCAGTATTTT. The gene calls are TRBV7-2 and TRBJ2-3; D possibly corresponds to TRBD2 (5 bases). The CDR3 covers 18 residues. The V gene's germline CDR1 is SGHTA and CDR2 FQGNSA. Trimming took off 5 bases at V and 1 base at J, with 22 bases between the two ends.

V and J are TRBV2 and TRBJ2-2, with TRBD1 identical over 8 bases. This CDR3 comprises 18 residues. The germline V gene has CDR1 SNHLY and CDR2 FYNNEI. Unmatched junction bases numbered 15, after V lost 3 bases and J lost 6 bases. CDR3 in DNA: TGTGCCAGCAGTGACCGGATAGACAGGGGATCACGCGCCGGGGAGCTGTTTTTT. Its translation is CASSDRIDRGSRAGELFF.

The CDR3 DNA follows: TGTGCCAGCAGCATTTTTCGAGAGGTTGAGCAGTTCTTC. Translated: CASSIFREVEQFF. This chain joins TRBV21-1 and TRBJ2-1; whether TRBD2, the table's D call, matches the DNA was not checked. TRBV21-1 is shown as a pseudogene. The CDR3 loop spans 13 amino acids.

The chain combines TRBV7-6 with TRBJ1-1, with D possibly TRBD1 on 5 matching bases. Germline V gene sequence: CDR1 SGHVS, CDR2 FNYEAQ. The CDR3 runs 15 residues. The ends were cut back, 4 bases at V and 3 bases at J, with 15 bases in the middle. The CDR3 DNA reads TGTGCCAGCAGCTCTGGTCGACAGCAACACACTGAAGCTTTCTTT. Amino acids: CASSSGRQQHTEAFF.

The chain carries TRBV19 and TRBJ2-3; D gene ambiguous. This CDR3 contains 13 residues. Germline loops: CDR1 LNHDA, CDR2 SQIVND (reference sequence). V shed 10 bases and J shed 1 base, with 12 bases lying between them. Written as DNA, the CDR3 is TGTGCCATCGCCAAGGCGGGCACAGATACGCAGTATTTT. Translation: CAIAKAGTDTQYF.

The V and J genes are TRBV28 and TRBJ2-5, with D tentatively TRBD2 (6 bases). V was clipped by 4 bases and J by 4 bases, with 13 bases between them. The CDR3 loop spans 14 amino acids. Germline V gene sequence: CDR1 MDHEN, CDR2 SYDVKM. This CDR3 reads CASSYPGGAETQYF. In DNA, the CDR3 is TGTGCCAGCAGTTACCCCGGCGGGGCAGAGACCCAGTACTTC. The variable domain in full, completed from reference TRBV28 and TRBJ2-5, reads DVKVTQSSRYLVKRTGEKVFLECVQDMDHENMFWYRQDPGLGLRLIYFSYDVKMKEKGDIPEGYSVSREKKERFSLILESASTNQTSMYLCASSYPGGAETQYFGPGTRLLVL.

This clone was recorded at least ten times. This sequence joins TRBV5-6 and TRBJ1-2, with TRBD1 as a possible D gene (5 bases). Trimming cost V 3 bases and J 4 bases, with 13 bases left between them. Germline lookup yields CDR1 SGHDT and CDR2 YYEEEE. The CDR3 has 14 residues. Here the CDR3 DNA reads TGTGCCAGCAGCTCCGTGGGGGGTGTCTATGGCTACACCTTC. The encoded protein is CASSSVGGVYGYTF.

The chain has TRBV5-6 and TRBJ2-1, with TRBD2 matching 12 bases. The CDR3 consists of 15 residues. V lost 4 bases and J lost 6; bases outside the gene matches: 5. Per the germline V gene, CDR1 is SGHDT and CDR2 is YYEEEE. CDR3 sequence (DNA): TGTGCCAGCAGCCTACTAGCGGGAGGACGCAATGAGCAGTTCTTC. It translates to CASSLLAGGRNEQFF.

The rearrangement uses TRBV23-1 and TRBJ1-6, with D hard to call. TRBV23-1 is flagged as an ORF with uncertain function. The CDR3 consists of 14 residues. V gave up 0 bases and J gave up 10 bases, with 10 bases separating them. CDR3 in DNA: TGCGCCAGCAGTCAATCGACACTCCGATCACCCCTCCACTTT. This translates into CASSQSTLRSPLHF.

The chain is built from TRBV19 and TRBJ1-1; D is unresolved. This CDR3 region has 15 residues. Germline V gives CDR1 LNHDA, CDR2 SQIVND (reference sequence). V was clipped by 3 bases and J by 2 bases, with 13 bases between them. CDR3 nucleotides: TGTGCCAGTAGTATCCCGCAGGCTCGAAACACTGAAGCTTTCTTT. It codes for CASSIPQARNTEAFF.